Each of the 14 T cell receptor beta chains below was sequenced from the same sample in a study of yellow fever vaccine responses in identical twins (dated by TCRdb to the late 2010s). The method was RT-PCR. Sequenced using an Illumina HiSeq 2500. In TCRdb, the public reads were trimmed at Q25 with fastp and aligned with MiXCR, with productive beta chains retained. Rows matching on CDR3 protein sequence are summarized as one entry with the most common DNA and genes. The sample table contains about 19,000 distinct CDR3 sequences; only one count was recorded for under 75% of them. The top ten clonotypes cover more than 2% of the sample. The sequencing here drew on T cells from blood (PBMCs), unsorted or a sorted subset (not recorded which), taken before or after yellow fever vaccination (not recorded which). These receptors originate from a woman younger than 35 who received the yellow fever vaccine. Donor details come from another sample of the same person, matched by shared clones.

The rearrangement links TRBV12-3 or TRBV12-4 to TRBJ2-1; 9 bases map to TRBD1. This CDR3 has 15 residues. Trimming removed 0 bases from V and 6 bases from J; junction bases left unmatched: 3. The CDR3 loop reads CASSLAGQGGNEQFF. The CDR3 DNA reads as TGTGCCAGCAGTTTAGCGGGACAGGGAGGCAATGAGCAGTTCTTC.

The sample holds a few counts of this clonotype. The chain recombines TRBV11-3 with TRBJ1-1; the match to TRBD1 covers 7 bases. The CDR3 extends over 16 amino acids. J was trimmed by 1 base and V by 4 bases; bases with no gene match: 9. CDR1 SGHNT and CDR2 YENEEA come from the germline V gene. CDR3 coding DNA: TGTGCCAGCAGCTCCCTAGCCCCAGGGGGGAACACTGAAGCTTTCTTT. Translation gives CASSSLAPGGNTEAFF.

This chain joins TRBV7-2 and TRBJ2-1; D possibly corresponds to TRBD1 (6 bases). Deletions cut 8 bases from V and 3 bases from J, with 17 bases between. This CDR3 has 15 amino acids. Germline CDR1 is SGHTA and CDR2 is FQGNSA. The chain's CDR3 is CASLSYRELYNEQFF. DNA for the CDR3: TGTGCCAGCCTCTCCTACAGGGAACTCTACAATGAGCAGTTCTTC.

This clonotype has just a few counts. Because the CDR3's place on the DNA is in doubt, the DNA is left out and the CDR3 is given as listed by TCRdb. The chain carries TRBV19 and TRBJ2-1. Germline V lookup: CDR1 LNHDA, CDR2 SQIVND (reference sequence). The CDR3 has 13 residues if both end residues are counted. The CDR3 sequence is CASSTSGYNEQFF.

The table lists this clonotype with a count of one. The rearrangement links TRBV11-2 to TRBJ2-3, with unresolved D. Germline assignment: CDR1 SGHAT and CDR2 FQNNGV. The CDR3 totals 14 residues. Deletions cut 5 bases from V and 4 bases from J, with 13 bases between. The CDR3 protein is CASSPPLFPDTQYF. DNA of the CDR3: TGTGCCAGCAGCCCGCCGCTATTCCCAGATACGCAGTATTTT.

This clonotype has just a few counts. The genes are TRBV21-1 and TRBJ1-5; the table assigns TRBD1, which was not confirmed against the DNA. TRBV21-1 is a recognized pseudogene. The CDR3 consists of 19 residues. The DNA of the CDR3 is TGTGCCAGCAGCAAAGCGTGGTGGAATCAGGGGTATAGCAATCAGCCCCAGCATTTT. Protein: CASSKAWWNQGYSNQPQHF.

This sequence joins TRBV20-1 and TRBJ2-3; D call uncertain. V shed 3 bases and J shed 0 bases, with 10 bases lying between them. The CDR3 is 14 residues long. Germline loops: CDR1 DFQATT, CDR2 SNEGSKA (reference sequence). The CDR3 region is CSARAGTSTDTQYF. The CDR3 region has the DNA TGCAGTGCTAGGGCTGGCACTAGCACAGATACGCAGTATTTT.

V is TRBV18 and J is TRBJ2-3; possibly TRBD1 for D (5 bases). Trimming took 2 bases from V and 5 from J, leaving 20 bases between them. The germline CDR1 and CDR2 sequences are KGHSH and LQKENI. The CDR3 spans 17 residues. The CDR3 reads CASSPGAPSPPGDTQYF. The CDR3 coding sequence is TGTGCCAGCTCACCAGGGGCCCCATCCCCCCCTGGAGATACGCAGTATTTT.

This chain connects TRBV29-1 to TRBJ2-7, with D perhaps TRBD2 (6 bases). The CDR3 consists of 13 residues. Trimming removed 0 bases at V and 2 bases at J, with 8 bases between. CDR1 is SQVTM, CDR2 ANQGSEA, per germline. Here the CDR3 DNA reads TGCAGCGTTGAAGATCGGGAGCCCTACGAGCAGTACTTC. It translates to CSVEDREPYEQYF.

The gene calls are TRBV13 and TRBJ2-5, with 7 bases fitting TRBD1. V was pared by 7 bases and J by 1 base, with 6 bases of the junction left unmatched. The CDR3 sequence is 14 residues long. Germline assignment: CDR1 PRHDT and CDR2 FYEKMQ (reference sequence). CDR3 amino acids: CASNLGQLQETQYF. The DNA for the CDR3 is TGTGCCAGCAACCTGGGACAGCTCCAAGAGACCCAGTACTTC.

V gene TRBV11-2 combines with J gene TRBJ1-1; D is possibly TRBD1 (6 bases). V was clipped by 1 base and J by 8 bases, with 11 bases between them. Germline CDR1 SGHAT, CDR2 FQNNGV. The CDR3 loop spans 13 amino acids. This CDR3 reads CASSLVKGTEAFF. The CDR3 DNA reads as TGTGCCAGCAGCTTAGTAAAGGGGACAGAAGCTTTCTTT. The whole variable domain, filled in from reference TRBV11-2 and TRBJ1-1, reads EAGVAQSPRYKIIEKRQSVAFWCNPISGHATLYWYQQILGQGPKLLIQFQNNGVVDDSQLPKDRFSAERLKGVDSTLKIQPAKLEDSAVYLCASSLVKGTEAFFGQGTRLTVV.

The genes are TRBV5-5 and TRBJ1-1, with D uncertain. The length of the CDR3 is 14 residues. The germline CDR1 and CDR2 sequences are SGHKS and YYEKEE (reference sequence). V was shortened by 6 bases and J by 0 bases, with 12 bases between the two germline ends. The DNA for the CDR3 is TGTGCCAGCATCCCCATGGGGATGAACACTGAAGCTTTCTTT. The encoded protein is CASIPMGMNTEAFF.

The genes are TRBV4-2 and TRBJ2-2; 8 bases fit TRBD1. CDR1 and CDR2 from the germline V gene are LGHNA and YNFKEQ. Trimming at V came to 4 bases and at J to 5 bases, leaving 9 bases not matched to a gene. This CDR3 comprises 16 residues. Here the CDR3 reads CASSLRAGGATGELFF. The CDR3 bases are TGTGCCAGCAGCCTTAGGGCAGGGGGCGCGACCGGGGAGCTGTTTTTT.

The gene calls are TRBV27 and TRBJ2-1, with 8 bases aligning to TRBD2. The CDR3 spans 13 residues. From germline, CDR1 is MNHEY and CDR2 SMNVEV (reference sequence). V was clipped by 11 bases and J by 3 bases; unmatched bases: 6. As DNA, the CDR3 is TGTGCCCTGGGTAGCGGGGACTACAATGAGCAGTTCTTC. Encoded protein: CALGSGDYNEQFF.